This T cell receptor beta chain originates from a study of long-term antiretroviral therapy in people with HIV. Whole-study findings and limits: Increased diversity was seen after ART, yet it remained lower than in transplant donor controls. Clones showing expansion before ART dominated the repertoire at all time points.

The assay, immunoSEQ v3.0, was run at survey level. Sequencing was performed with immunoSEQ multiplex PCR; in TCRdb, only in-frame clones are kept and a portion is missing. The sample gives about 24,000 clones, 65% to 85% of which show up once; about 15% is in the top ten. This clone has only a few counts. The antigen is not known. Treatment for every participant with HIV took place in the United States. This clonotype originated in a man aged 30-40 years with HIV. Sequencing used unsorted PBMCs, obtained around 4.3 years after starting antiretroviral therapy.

CDR3 nucleotides: TGTGCCAGCAGCCCATCCGGGCAGAACACTGAAGCTTTCTTT. Its translation is CASSPSGQNTEAFF. The rearrangement joins TRBV9 to TRBJ1-1; D ambiguous. The CDR3 totals 14 residues. With 4 bases removed from V and 1 base from J, the gap between germline ends came to 11 bases. Germline values: CDR1 SGDLS, CDR2 YYNGEE.